This T cell receptor (beta chain) was identified in a study of radiation and T cells in renal cell carcinoma. Study-wide points: Baseline intratumoral clonotype presence is unknown without pretreatment biopsies. Top tumor clonotypes rose in blood 2 weeks post-radiation, then contracted.

As concerns this clone: Its antigen is not known.

Produced via immunoSEQ multiplex PCR; TCRdb's table is partial and in-frame only. The sample shows about 83,000 clones, approximately 87% of them seen only once. Regarding time point: blood 4 weeks post-SBRT, at nephrectomy. Treatment reported: 15 Gy SBRT to primary tumor, nephrectomy 4 weeks later. Nephrectomy followed 15 Gy stereotactic body radiation by 4 weeks. After SBRT, blood was collected at 2 and 4 weeks, plus baseline. The germline V and J ends were trimmed by 2 bases and 8 bases, with 15 bases remaining between them. Germline V gene lookup returns CDR1 MNHEY and CDR2 SVGAGI. The CDR3 has 14 amino acids.

The sequencing used blood, collected from a patient whose treatment included radiotherapy and nephrectomy. The gene calls are TRBV6-5 and TRBJ1-2; D is unclear. The TCR sequence derives from a woman aged 60-75 years with renal cell carcinoma. CDR3 loop: CASSYPTSPRGYTF. CDR3 coding DNA: TGTGCCAGCAGTTACCCCACATCCCCGCGGGGCTACACCTTC.